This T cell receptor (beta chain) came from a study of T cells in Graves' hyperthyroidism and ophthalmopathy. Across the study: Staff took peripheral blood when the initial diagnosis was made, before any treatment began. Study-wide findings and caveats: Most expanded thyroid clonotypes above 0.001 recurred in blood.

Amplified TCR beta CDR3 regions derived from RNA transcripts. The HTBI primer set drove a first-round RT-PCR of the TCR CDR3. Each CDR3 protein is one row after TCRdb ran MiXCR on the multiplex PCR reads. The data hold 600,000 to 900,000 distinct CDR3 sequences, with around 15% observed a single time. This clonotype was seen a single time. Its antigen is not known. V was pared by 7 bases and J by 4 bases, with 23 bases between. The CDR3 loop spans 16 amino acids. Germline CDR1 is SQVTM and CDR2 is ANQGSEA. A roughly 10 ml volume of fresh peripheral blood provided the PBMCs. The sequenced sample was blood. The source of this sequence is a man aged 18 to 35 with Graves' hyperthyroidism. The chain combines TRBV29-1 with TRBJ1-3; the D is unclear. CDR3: CSGLKDTPLRGNTIYF. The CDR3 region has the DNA TGCAGCGGTTTAAAAGACACCCCGCTCCGAGGAAACACCATATATTTT.